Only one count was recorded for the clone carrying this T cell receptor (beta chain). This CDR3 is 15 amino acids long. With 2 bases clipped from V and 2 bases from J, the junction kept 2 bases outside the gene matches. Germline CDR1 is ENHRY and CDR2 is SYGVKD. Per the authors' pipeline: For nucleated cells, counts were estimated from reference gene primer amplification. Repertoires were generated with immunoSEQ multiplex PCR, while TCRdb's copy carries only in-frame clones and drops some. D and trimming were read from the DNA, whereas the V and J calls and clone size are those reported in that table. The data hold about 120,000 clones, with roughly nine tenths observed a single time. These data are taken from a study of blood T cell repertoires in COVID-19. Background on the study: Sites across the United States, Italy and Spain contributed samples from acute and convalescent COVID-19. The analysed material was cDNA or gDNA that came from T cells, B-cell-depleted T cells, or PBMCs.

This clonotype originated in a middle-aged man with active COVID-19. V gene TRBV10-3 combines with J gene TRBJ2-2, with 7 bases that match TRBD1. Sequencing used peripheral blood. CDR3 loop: CAISEDRANTGELFF. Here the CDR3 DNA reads TGTGCCATCAGTGAGGACAGGGCTAACACCGGGGAGCTGTTTTTT.